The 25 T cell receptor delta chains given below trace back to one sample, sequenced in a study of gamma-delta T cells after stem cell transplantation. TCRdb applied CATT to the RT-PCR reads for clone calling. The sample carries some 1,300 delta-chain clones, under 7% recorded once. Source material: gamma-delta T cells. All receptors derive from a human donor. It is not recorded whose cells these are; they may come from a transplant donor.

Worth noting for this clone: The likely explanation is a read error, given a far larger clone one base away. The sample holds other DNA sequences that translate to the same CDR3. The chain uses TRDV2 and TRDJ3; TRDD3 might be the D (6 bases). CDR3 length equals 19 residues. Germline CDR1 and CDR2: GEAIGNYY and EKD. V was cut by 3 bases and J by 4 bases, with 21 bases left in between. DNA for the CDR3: TGTGCCTGTGACTCCGTACTGGGAGATACGCGATGGGACACCCGACAGATGTTTTTC. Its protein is CACDSVLGDTRWDTRQMFF.

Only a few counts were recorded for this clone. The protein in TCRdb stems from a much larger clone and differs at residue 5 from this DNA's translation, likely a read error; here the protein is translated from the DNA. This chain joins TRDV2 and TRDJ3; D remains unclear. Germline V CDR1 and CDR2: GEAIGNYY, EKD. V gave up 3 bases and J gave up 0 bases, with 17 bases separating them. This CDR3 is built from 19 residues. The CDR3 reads CACDAASGQASWDTRQMFF. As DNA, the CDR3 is TGTGCCTGTGACGCCGCGTCCGGTCAGGCCTCCTGGGACACCCGACAGATGTTTTTC.

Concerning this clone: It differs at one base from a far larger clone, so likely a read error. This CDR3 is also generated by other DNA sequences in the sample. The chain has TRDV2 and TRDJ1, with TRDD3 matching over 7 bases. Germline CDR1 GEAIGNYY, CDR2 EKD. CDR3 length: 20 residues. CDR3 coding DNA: TGTGCCTGTGACCCACTCTCTGGCGGGATACAGGGCGTCAACACTGATAAACTCATCTTT. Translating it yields CACDPLSGGIQGVNTDKLIF.

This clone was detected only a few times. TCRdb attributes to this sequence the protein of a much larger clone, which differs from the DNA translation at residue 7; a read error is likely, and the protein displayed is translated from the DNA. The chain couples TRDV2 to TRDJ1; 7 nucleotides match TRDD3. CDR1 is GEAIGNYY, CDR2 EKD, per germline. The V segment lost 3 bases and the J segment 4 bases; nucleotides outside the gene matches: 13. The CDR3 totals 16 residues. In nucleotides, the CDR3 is TGTGCCTGTGACTCCTTACCGGGGGATCATCACGATAAACTCATCTTT. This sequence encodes CACDSLPGDHHDKLIF.

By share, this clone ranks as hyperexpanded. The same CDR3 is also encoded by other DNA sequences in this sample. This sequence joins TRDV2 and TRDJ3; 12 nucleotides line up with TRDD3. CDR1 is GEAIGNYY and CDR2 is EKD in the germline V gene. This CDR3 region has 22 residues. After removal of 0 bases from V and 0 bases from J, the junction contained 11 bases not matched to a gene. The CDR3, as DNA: TGTGCCTGTGACACCCTACTGGGGGATACCCCGGAGGTCTCCTGGGACACCCGACAGATGTTTTTC. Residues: CACDTLLGDTPEVSWDTRQMFF.

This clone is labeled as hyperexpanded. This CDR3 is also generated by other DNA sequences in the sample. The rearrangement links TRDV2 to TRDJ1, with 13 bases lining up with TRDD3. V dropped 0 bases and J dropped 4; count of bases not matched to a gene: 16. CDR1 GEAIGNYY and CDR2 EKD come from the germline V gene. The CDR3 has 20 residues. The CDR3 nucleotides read TGTGCCTGTGACACCGTACCTCATACTGGGGGATACGGTGGGCTCGATAAACTCATCTTT. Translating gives CACDTVPHTGGYGGLDKLIF.

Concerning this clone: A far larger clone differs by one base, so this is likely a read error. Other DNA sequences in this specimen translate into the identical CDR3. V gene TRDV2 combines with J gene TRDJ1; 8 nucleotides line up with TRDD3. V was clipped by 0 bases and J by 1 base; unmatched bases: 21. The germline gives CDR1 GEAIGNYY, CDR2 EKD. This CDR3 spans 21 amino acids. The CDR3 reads CACDTLPTTTRTGGTTDKLIF. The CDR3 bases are TGTGCCTGTGACACCCTACCTACGACTACGCGCACTGGGGGGACCACCGATAAACTCATCTTT.

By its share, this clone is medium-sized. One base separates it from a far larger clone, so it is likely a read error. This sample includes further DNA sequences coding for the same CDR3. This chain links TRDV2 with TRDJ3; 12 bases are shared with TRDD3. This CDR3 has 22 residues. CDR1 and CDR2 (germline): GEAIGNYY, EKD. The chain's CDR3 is CACDTLLGDTPEVSWDTRQMFF. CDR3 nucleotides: TGTGCCTGTGACACCCTACTGGGGGATACCCCGGAGGTCTCCTGGGACACCCGACAGATGTTCTTC.

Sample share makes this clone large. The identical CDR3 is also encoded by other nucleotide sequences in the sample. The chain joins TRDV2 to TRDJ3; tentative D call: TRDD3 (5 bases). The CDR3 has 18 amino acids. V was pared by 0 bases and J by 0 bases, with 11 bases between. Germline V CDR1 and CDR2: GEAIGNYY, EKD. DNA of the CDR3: TGTGCCTGTGACACCGTGTGGGGAAGCTCCTGGGACACCCGACAGATGTTTTTC. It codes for CACDTVWGSSWDTRQMFF.

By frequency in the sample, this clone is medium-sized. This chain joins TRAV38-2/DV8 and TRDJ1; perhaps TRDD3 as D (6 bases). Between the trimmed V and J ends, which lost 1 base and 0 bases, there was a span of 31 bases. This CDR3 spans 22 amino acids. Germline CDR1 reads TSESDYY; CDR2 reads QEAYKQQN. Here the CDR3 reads CAYRSLNFSNFLGASYTDKLIF. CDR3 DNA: TGTGCTTATAGGAGCCTGAACTTTTCTAATTTCTTGGGGGCTTCATACACCGATAAACTCATCTTT.

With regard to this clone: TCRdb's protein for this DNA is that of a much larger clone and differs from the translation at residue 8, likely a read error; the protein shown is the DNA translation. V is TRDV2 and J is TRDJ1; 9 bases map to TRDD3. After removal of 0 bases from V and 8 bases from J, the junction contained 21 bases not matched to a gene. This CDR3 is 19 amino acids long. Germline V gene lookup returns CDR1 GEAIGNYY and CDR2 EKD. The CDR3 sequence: CACDTLGVLGDSLAVKLIF. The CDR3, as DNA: TGTGCCTGTGACACCCTCGGGGTACTGGGGGACTCCCTCGCAGTAAAACTCATCTTT.

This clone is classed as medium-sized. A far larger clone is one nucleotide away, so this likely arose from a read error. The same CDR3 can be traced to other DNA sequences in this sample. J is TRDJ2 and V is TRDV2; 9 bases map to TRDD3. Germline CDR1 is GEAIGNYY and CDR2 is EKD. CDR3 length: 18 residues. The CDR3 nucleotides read TGTGCCTGCGACAAAATGGGTGCTGGGGATACGGTGACAGCACAACTCTTCTTT. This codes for CACDKMGAGDTVTAQLFF.

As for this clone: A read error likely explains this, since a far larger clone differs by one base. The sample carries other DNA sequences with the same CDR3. The CDR3 nucleotides are TGTGCCTGTGACAAAATGGGTGCTGGAGATACGGTGACAGCACAACTCTTCTTT. It is translated as CACDKMGAGDTVTAQLFF. The genes are TRDV2 and TRDJ2; D might be TRDD3 (6 bases). Between the trimmed V and J ends, which lost 2 bases and 3 bases, there was a span of 21 bases. The CDR3 extends over 18 amino acids. Germline CDR1 and CDR2: GEAIGNYY and EKD.

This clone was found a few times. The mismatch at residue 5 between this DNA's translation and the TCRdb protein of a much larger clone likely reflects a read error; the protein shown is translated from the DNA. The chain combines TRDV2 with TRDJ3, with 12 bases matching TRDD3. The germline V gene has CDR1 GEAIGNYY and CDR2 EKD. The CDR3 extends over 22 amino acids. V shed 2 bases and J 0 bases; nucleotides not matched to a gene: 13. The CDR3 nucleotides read TGTGCCTGTGACAACCTACTGGGGGATACCCCGGAGGTCTCCTGGGACACCCGACAGATGTTTTTC. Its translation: CACDNLLGDTPEVSWDTRQMFF.

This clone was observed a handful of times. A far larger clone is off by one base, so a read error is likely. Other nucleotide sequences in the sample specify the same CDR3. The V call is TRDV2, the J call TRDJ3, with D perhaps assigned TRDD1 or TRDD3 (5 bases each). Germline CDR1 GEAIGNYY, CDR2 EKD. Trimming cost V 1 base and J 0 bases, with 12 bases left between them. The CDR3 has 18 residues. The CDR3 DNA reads TGTGCCTGTGACACGGCCGGGGAAATCTCCTGGGACACCCGACAGATGTTTTTC. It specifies CACDTAGEISWDTRQMFF.

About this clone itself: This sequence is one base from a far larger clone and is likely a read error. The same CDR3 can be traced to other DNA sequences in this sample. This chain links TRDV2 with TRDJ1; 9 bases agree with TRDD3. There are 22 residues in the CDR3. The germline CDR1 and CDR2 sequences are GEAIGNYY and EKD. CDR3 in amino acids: CACDTVSENTGGLHPYTDKLIF. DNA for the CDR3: TGTGCCTGTGACACCGTAAGTGAAAACACTGGGGGACTCCACCCGTACACCGACAAACTCATCTTT.

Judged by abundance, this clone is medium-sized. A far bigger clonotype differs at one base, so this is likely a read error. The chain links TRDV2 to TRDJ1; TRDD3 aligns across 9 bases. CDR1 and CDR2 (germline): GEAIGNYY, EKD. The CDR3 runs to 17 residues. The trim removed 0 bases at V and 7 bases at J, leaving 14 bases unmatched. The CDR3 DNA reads TGTGCCTGTGACACCTTAAGAAAGCTGGGGGATGAGGGTAAACTCATCTTT. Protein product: CACDTLRKLGDEGKLIF.

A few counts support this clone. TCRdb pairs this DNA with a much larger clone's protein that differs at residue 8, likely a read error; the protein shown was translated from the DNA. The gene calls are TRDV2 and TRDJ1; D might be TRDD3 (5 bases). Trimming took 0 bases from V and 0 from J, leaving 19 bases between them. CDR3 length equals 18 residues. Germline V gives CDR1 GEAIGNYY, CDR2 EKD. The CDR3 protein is CACDTVTRGESYTDKLIF. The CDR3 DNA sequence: TGTGCCTGTGACACCGTGACTAGGGGAGAATCATACACCGATAAACTCATCTTT.

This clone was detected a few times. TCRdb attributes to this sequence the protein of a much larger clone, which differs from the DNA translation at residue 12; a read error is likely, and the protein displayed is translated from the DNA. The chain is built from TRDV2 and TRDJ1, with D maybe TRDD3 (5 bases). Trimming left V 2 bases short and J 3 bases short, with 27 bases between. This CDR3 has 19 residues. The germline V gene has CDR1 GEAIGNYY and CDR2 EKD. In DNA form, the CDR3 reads TGTGCCTGTGACAAGCTCTACGATCGGGGGGCCGCAGGGCCCGATAAACTCATCTTT. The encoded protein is CACDKLYDRGAAGPDKLIF.

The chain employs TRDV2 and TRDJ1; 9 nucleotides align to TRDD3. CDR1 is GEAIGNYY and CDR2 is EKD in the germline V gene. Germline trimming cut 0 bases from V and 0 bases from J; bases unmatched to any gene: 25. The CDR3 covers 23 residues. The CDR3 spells CACDTVPSGGTGGLHPYTDKLIF. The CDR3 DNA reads TGTGCCTGTGACACCGTCCCGTCTGGCGGTACTGGGGGACTCCACCCGTACACCGATAAACTCATCTTT.

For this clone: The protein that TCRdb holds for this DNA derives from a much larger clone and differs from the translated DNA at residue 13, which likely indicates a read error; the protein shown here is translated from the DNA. The CDR3 bases are TGTGCCTGTGACAAAATGGGTGCTGGGGATACGGTGGCAGCACAACTCTTCTTT. Its protein is CACDKMGAGDTVAAQLFF. V and J are TRDV2 and TRDJ2, with TRDD3 matching 9 bases. This CDR3 has 18 amino acids. V lost 2 bases, J lost 6 bases, and 15 bases stayed unmatched. CDR1 is GEAIGNYY and CDR2 is EKD in the germline V gene.

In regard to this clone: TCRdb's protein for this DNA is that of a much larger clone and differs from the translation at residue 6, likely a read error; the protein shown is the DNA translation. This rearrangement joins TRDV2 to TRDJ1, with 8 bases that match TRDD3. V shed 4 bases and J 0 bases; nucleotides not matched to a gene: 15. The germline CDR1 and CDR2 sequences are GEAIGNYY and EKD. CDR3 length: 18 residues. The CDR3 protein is CACELPYWGALDTDKLIF. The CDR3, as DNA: TGTGCCTGTGAACTCCCGTACTGGGGGGCCCTGGACACCGATAAACTCATCTTT.

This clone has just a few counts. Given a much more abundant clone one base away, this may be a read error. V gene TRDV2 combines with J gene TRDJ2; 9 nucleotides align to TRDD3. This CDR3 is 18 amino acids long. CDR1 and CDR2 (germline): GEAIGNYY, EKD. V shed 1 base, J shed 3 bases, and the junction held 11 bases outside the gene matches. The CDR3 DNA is TGTGCCTGTGACACAATGGGTGATGGGGATACGGTGACAGCACAACTCTTCTTT. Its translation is CACDTMGDGDTVTAQLFF.

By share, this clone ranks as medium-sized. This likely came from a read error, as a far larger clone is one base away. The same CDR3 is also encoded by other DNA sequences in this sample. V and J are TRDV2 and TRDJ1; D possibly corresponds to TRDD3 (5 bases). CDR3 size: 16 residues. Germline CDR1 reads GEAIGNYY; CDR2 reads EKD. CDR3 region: CACDTVGGEYTDKLIF. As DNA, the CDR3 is TGTGCCTGCGACACCGTGGGTGGGGAGTACACCGATAAACTCATCTTT.

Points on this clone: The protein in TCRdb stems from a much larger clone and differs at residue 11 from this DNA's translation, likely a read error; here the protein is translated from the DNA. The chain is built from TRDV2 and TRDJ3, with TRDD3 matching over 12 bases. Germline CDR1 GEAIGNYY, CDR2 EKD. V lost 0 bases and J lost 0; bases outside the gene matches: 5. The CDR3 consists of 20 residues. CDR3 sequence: CACDTVLGDTTSWDTRQMFF. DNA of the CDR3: TGTGCCTGTGACACCGTCCTGGGGGATACGACCTCCTGGGACACCCGACAGATGTTTTTC.